This entry lists 27 T cell receptor beta chains sequenced from one sample in a study of prognosis after radiotherapy for stage I lung cancer. The study amplified the TCR beta CDR3 region from genomic DNA. This amplification was carried out by two rounds of multiplex PCR. Primers specific to each TRBV and TRBJ gene drove first-round PCR. TCRdb processed the multiplex PCR reads anew with MiXCR; each CDR3 protein has one entry. The sample lists about 35,000 distinct CDR3 sequences; 32% were seen once. Sample: PBMCs, taken before or after stereotactic body radiation therapy (not recorded which). All receptors come from a donor of 50 years or more with non-small cell lung cancer.

Only one count was recorded for this clonotype. This chain uses TRBV25-1 with TRBJ1-1, with D possibly TRBD1 on 5 matching bases. The V end lost 3 bases, the J end lost 6 bases, and 5 bases lay between the germline ends. This CDR3 is built from 11 residues. CDR1 is MGHDK, CDR2 SYGVNS, per germline. The CDR3 is CASSEGAEAFF. Here the CDR3 DNA reads TGTGCCAGCAGTGAGGGGGCTGAAGCTTTCTTT.

The genes are TRBV5-6 and TRBJ1-5; 9 nucleotides match TRBD1. The CDR3 has 15 residues. Unmatched junction bases numbered 4, after V lost 2 bases and J lost 4 bases. CDR1 and CDR2 from the germline V gene are SGHDT and YYEEEE. The DNA of the CDR3 is TGTGCCAGCAGCTTACAGGGGGCGTCGAATCAGCCCCAGCATTTT. It yields the protein CASSLQGASNQPQHF.

This clonotype was detected ten times or more. The genes are TRBV6-1 and TRBJ1-1; TRBD1 matches at 7 bases. After removal of 6 bases from V and 11 bases from J, the junction contained 9 bases not matched to a gene. The CDR3 extends over 12 amino acids. Per germline, CDR1 MNHNS and CDR2 SASEGT. The CDR3 reads CASRLGDRQAFF. CDR3 sequence (DNA): TGTGCCAGCAGACTTGGGGACAGACAGGCTTTCTTT.

This clonotype was seen many times. The chain joins TRBV9 to TRBJ2-1; either TRBD1 or TRBD2 may fit D (5 bases each). V was shortened by 0 bases and J by 5 bases, with 15 bases between the two germline ends. Germline loops: CDR1 SGDLS, CDR2 YYNGEE. This CDR3 has 16 residues. The CDR3 is CASSVDLRTLDNEQFF. The CDR3 DNA sequence: TGTGCCAGCAGCGTAGACCTACGGACACTAGACAATGAGCAGTTCTTC.

This clonotype was seen many times. This chain connects TRBV7-2 to TRBJ2-1; 11 positions agree with TRBD2. The CDR3 is 15 amino acids. V lost 2 bases and J lost 4; bases outside the gene matches: 1. In germline, CDR1 is SGHTA, CDR2 FQGNSA. The DNA of the CDR3 is TGTGCCAGCAGCTTAACTAGCGGGGGTTACAATGAGCAGTTCTTC. Encoded protein: CASSLTSGGYNEQFF.

This clonotype was seen ten or more times. The junction departs from the called germline gene at one end, perhaps through a read error. V gene TRBV19 combines with J gene TRBJ1-1; D is ambiguous. The V gene's germline CDR1 is LNHDA and CDR2 SQIVND (reference sequence). The CDR3 runs to 12 residues. CDR3 sequence: CASSESARSSYF. The CDR3 bases are TGTGCCAGTAGTGAGTCCGCGCGGAGCAGTTACTTT.

With respect to this clonotype: This is likely an artifact of a read error, given a far larger clone one base away. This chain joins TRBV6-4 and TRBJ2-1, with D perhaps TRBD1 (6 bases). The CDR3 has 13 residues. Looked up from germline, CDR1 is MRHNA and CDR2 is SNTAGT. The CDR3 reads CASSDQGLDDQFF. The DNA for the CDR3 is TGTGCCAGCAGTGACCAGGGGTTGGATGATCAGTTCTTC.

This clonotype was observed at least ten times. The rearrangement links TRBV6-9 to TRBJ1-1; TRBD1 agrees at 8 bases. CDR3 size: 15 residues. Per the germline V gene, CDR1 is MNHGY and CDR2 is SVAAGI. Germline trimming cut 3 bases from V and 2 bases from J; bases unmatched to any gene: 5. The CDR3 reads CASSYPDRVNTEAFF. In DNA form, the CDR3 reads TGTGCCAGCAGTTACCCGGACAGGGTAAACACTGAAGCTTTCTTT.

Worth noting for this clonotype: Compared with germline, one end of the junction differs, possibly owing to a read error. The CDR3 spells CATSDPKRTGKLFF. As DNA, the CDR3 is TGTGCAACCAGTGATCCAAAGAGAACCGGGAAGCTGTTTTTT. The rearrangement joins TRBV24-1 to TRBJ2-2, with D possibly TRBD2 on 5 matching bases. CDR1 KGHDR and CDR2 SFDVKD come from the germline V gene. There are 14 residues in the CDR3.

This clonotype was recorded many times. The V gene is TRBV19, the J gene TRBJ2-6; D unresolved. The V and J ends lost 3 bases and 1 base respectively, with 7 bases between them. Per germline, CDR1 LNHDA and CDR2 SQIVND (reference sequence). The CDR3 is 15 residues long. The CDR3 spells CASSIDGSGANVLTF. The CDR3 nucleotides read TGTGCCAGTAGTATTGATGGGTCTGGGGCCAACGTCCTGACTTTC.

This clonotype was recorded at least ten times. The chain carries TRBV29-1 and TRBJ2-2; D could derive from TRBD1 or TRBD2 (6 bases each). CDR1 is SQVTM and CDR2 is ANQGSEA in the germline V gene. Trimming shortened V by 7 bases and J by 1 base, and 10 bases separated the two germline ends. The CDR3 runs 13 residues. The CDR3 loop reads CSARGQNTGELFF. The CDR3 region has the DNA TGCAGCGCCCGGGGGCAGAACACCGGGGAGCTGTTTTTT.

This clonotype came up many times. The rearrangement links TRBV27 to TRBJ1-6, with a tentative D call TRBD1 (5 bases). V was cut by 2 bases and J by 6 bases, with 8 bases left in between. The CDR3 has 14 amino acids. CDR1 MNHEY and CDR2 SMNVEV come from the germline V gene (reference sequence). Here the CDR3 DNA reads TGTGCCAGCAGTTTAGGGACGGGTAATTCACCCCTCCACTTT. This translates into CASSLGTGNSPLHF.

This clonotype was observed many times. The chain couples TRBV6-1 to TRBJ1-1; the D gene is possibly TRBD1 (6 bases). Germline V gene lookup returns CDR1 MNHNS and CDR2 SASEGT. Trimming cost V 6 bases and J 5 bases, with 16 bases left between them. The CDR3 spans 14 residues. The CDR3 reads CASRSHRVGTEAFF. CDR3 in DNA: TGTGCCAGCAGGTCCCACAGGGTGGGGACTGAAGCTTTCTTT.

This clonotype was seen ten or more times. The V gene is TRBV19, the J gene TRBJ1-1; 11 bases are shared with TRBD1. This CDR3 is 16 amino acids long. CDR1 and CDR2 (germline): LNHDA, SQIVND (reference sequence). The V segment lost 7 bases and the J segment 4 bases; nucleotides outside the gene matches: 11. CDR3 loop: CASNHPQGTGGTEAFF. CDR3 coding DNA: TGTGCCAGTAATCACCCCCAAGGGACAGGGGGCACTGAAGCTTTCTTT.

This clonotype was found many times. A much larger clone lies one base from this, so it may be a read error. This chain connects TRBV6-1 to TRBJ1-2; TRBD1 agrees at 7 bases. Trimming cost V 8 bases and J 3 bases; bases outside gene matches: 9. The CDR3 runs 14 residues. Germline V gene sequence: CDR1 MNHNS, CDR2 SASEGT. CDR3 DNA sequence: TGTGCCAGCGGTGCAGGGGGGTGGGACTATGGCTACACCTTC. Translating gives CASGAGGWDYGYTF.

For this clonotype: This likely reflects a read error, since a far larger clone is one base away. CDR3 protein: CASSYEAGGLGHQHQHF. CDR3 nucleotide sequence: TGTGCCAGCAGTTACGAGGCGGGGGGCCTGGGGCATCAGCACCAGCATTTT. This sequence joins TRBV12-3 or TRBV12-4 and TRBJ1-5; a possible D gene is TRBD1 (6 bases). The CDR3 is made up of 17 amino acids.

This clonotype is termed medium-sized. The gene calls are TRBV30 and TRBJ1-2, with D uncertain. CDR1 and CDR2 (germline): GTSNPN, SVGIG (reference sequence). Trimming stripped 2 bases from V and 6 bases from J, with 13 bases between. The CDR3 has 13 amino acids. CDR3 protein: CAWSSALSNGYTF. CDR3 sequence (DNA): TGTGCCTGGAGTTCGGCGCTCTCAAATGGCTACACCTTC.

As concerns this clonotype: The germline gene is not matched at one end of the junction; a read error may be the cause. The gene calls are TRBV6-2 or TRBV6-3 and TRBJ2-1, with a possible D match to TRBD1 (5 bases). CDR3 length: 15 amino acids. Germline lookup yields CDR1 MNHEY and CDR2 SVGEGT. CDR3 nucleotides: TGTGCCAGCAGCCCCAGGGTAGTCGGCTACAATGAGCGGTTCTTC. It translates to CASSPRVVGYNERFF.

This clonotype has at least ten counts. The chain recombines TRBV19 with TRBJ1-1; the match to TRBD1 covers 9 bases. This CDR3 has 16 amino acids. The germline V gene has CDR1 LNHDA and CDR2 SQIVND (reference sequence). V shed 7 bases, J shed 0 bases, and the junction held 9 bases outside the gene matches. The CDR3 coding sequence is TGTGCCAGTAAGGGGCGACAGGGGGAATTGAACACTGAAGCTTTCTTT. It encodes CASKGRQGELNTEAFF.

In this sample, this clonotype turned up many times. V and J are TRBV6-1 and TRBJ1-1; no clear D gene. CDR1 MNHNS and CDR2 SASEGT come from the germline V gene. This CDR3 comprises 13 residues. V dropped 6 bases and J dropped 1 base, with 9 bases sitting between them. The CDR3 protein is CASSVAANTEAFF. The DNA of the CDR3 is TGTGCCAGCAGCGTGGCCGCGAACACTGAAGCTTTCTTT.

In its sample, this clonotype was seen a few times. A far larger clone is off by one base, so a read error is likely. This rearrangement joins TRBV6-9 to TRBJ2-7; D is possibly TRBD1 (5 bases). The CDR3 has 15 amino acids. Germline CDR1 MNHGY, CDR2 SVAAGI. CDR3 sequence: CSSSYRGATGYEQYF. CDR3 DNA: TGTTCCAGCAGTTACCGTGGGGCAACAGGCTACGAGCAGTACTTC.

This clonotype was seen repeatedly, ten times or more. The rearrangement uses TRBV5-1 and TRBJ1-2; D is unresolved. From germline, CDR1 is SGHRS and CDR2 YFSETQ. The CDR3 is made up of 15 amino acids. V lost 1 base and J lost 4, with 14 bases in between. The CDR3 region is CASSLLRDPSYGYTF. CDR3 nucleotide sequence: TGCGCCAGCAGCTTGCTCCGTGACCCTAGCTATGGCTACACCTTC. Full variable domain (missing parts from reference TRBV5-1 and TRBJ1-2): KAGVTQTPRYLIKTRGQQVTLSCSPISGHRSVSWYQQTPGQGLQFLFEYFSETQRNKGNFPGRFSGRQFSNSRSEMNVSTLELGDSALYLCASSLLRDPSYGYTFGSGTRLTVV.

This clonotype was seen many times. This chain links TRBV7-2 with TRBJ2-1, with 13 bases fitting TRBD2. Unmatched junction bases numbered 17, after V lost 5 bases and J lost 13 bases. Per the germline V gene, CDR1 is SGHTA and CDR2 is FQGNSA. This CDR3 contains 17 residues. The CDR3 region is CASSLEVLTSGGSGQFF. CDR3 nucleotide sequence: TGTGCCAGCAGCCTCGAGGTGCTGACTAGCGGGGGGAGTGGACAGTTCTTC.

This clonotype was found many times. This chain joins TRBV11-2 and TRBJ1-6; 9 positions agree with TRBD1. CDR1 is SGHAT, CDR2 FQNNGV, per germline. CDR3 length equals 15 residues. Losses at the gene ends were 6 bases for V and 10 bases for J; bases not matched to a gene: 10. The CDR3, as DNA: TGTGCCAGCAGAATCACAGGGGGCCAGGGATCACCCCTCCACTTT. This encodes CASRITGGQGSPLHF.

This clonotype showed up many times. The rearrangement uses TRBV9 and TRBJ2-3, with 8 nucleotides matching TRBD2. J gave up 4 bases and V 7 bases, and 5 bases lay outside the gene matches. This CDR3 has 13 amino acids. In germline, CDR1 is SGDLS, CDR2 YYNGEE. The CDR3 protein is CASGWGLADTQYF. CDR3 nucleotides: TGTGCCAGCGGCTGGGGACTAGCAGATACGCAGTATTTT. Drawing the rest from reference TRBV9 and TRBJ2-3, the complete variable domain is DSGVTQTPKHLITATGQRVTLRCSPRSGDLSVYWYQQSLDQGLQFLIQYYNGEERAKGNILERFSAQQFPDLHSELNLSSLELGDSALYFCASGWGLADTQYFGPGTRLTVL.

This clonotype was detected many times. The chain combines TRBV4-1 with TRBJ1-2, with TRBD1 identical over 7 bases. Per germline, CDR1 MGHRA and CDR2 YSYEKL. Germline trimming cut 6 bases from V and 6 bases from J; bases unmatched to any gene: 16. This CDR3 contains 16 residues. The CDR3 protein is CASSPQGSTGADGYTF. The CDR3 DNA is TGCGCCAGCAGTCCCCAGGGAAGCACAGGGGCGGATGGCTACACCTTC.

This clonotype was counted many times. The chain joins TRBV6-1 to TRBJ2-7, with a possible D match to TRBD2 (6 bases). The CDR3 extends over 15 amino acids. Trimming shortened V by 5 bases and J by 2 bases, and 16 bases separated the two germline ends. In germline, CDR1 is MNHNS, CDR2 SASEGT. The CDR3 loop reads CASSPRRERAYEQYF. The CDR3 DNA reads TGTGCCAGCAGTCCCCGGAGGGAAAGGGCCTACGAGCAGTACTTC.